This is a list of T cell receptor beta chains from one sample in a study of T-cell reconstitution after alpha-beta-depleted transplantation in children. TCRdb used MiXCR to reprocess the PCR reads, holding one entry per CDR3 protein. The data contain approximately 200,000 distinct CDR3 sequences, more than 14% of them seen just once; the ten biggest clones take up roughly an eighth. The sample here was PBMCs from the stem cell graft donor, taken from the stem cell graft. These receptors were taken from a human donor who donated a stem cell graft to a child with acute lymphoblastic leukemia. CDR3s include the opening cysteine and the closing phenylalanine or tryptophan. A D gene is named only where the DNA matches it firmly. Size tells how often a clone was seen (once, few, many) or the class of an expanded clone, and some rows leave it out.

abundance: many
v_gene: TRBV12-3/TRBV12-4
j_gene: TRBJ1-1
d_gene: .
CDR3nt: TGTGCCAGCAGTTTGGATACGGCGGGCACTGAAGCTTTCTTT
CDR3aa: CASSLDTAGTEAFF

abundance: .
v_gene: TRBV25-1
j_gene: TRBJ1-1
d_gene: .
CDR3nt: TGTGCCAGCAGTGAAATTGTGGACAACGCTGAAGCTTTCTTT
CDR3aa: CASSEIVDNAEAFF

abundance: many
v_gene: TRBV5-1
j_gene: TRBJ1-1
d_gene: .
CDR3nt: TGCGCCAGCAGCGAGAACAGCAACACTGAAGCTTTCTTT
CDR3aa: CASSENSNTEAFF

abundance: many
v_gene: TRBV27
j_gene: TRBJ1-4
d_gene: .
CDR3nt: TGTGCCAGCCAAGGAGGGGGTTCTAATGAAAAACTGTTTTTT
CDR3aa: CASQGGGSNEKLFF

abundance: many
v_gene: TRBV12-3/TRBV12-4
j_gene: TRBJ1-1
d_gene: .
CDR3nt: TGTGCCAGCAGTCCAGGACCTTCGAACACTGAAGCTTTCTTT
CDR3aa: CASSPGPSNTEAFF

abundance: many
v_gene: TRBV20-1
j_gene: TRBJ2-1
d_gene: TRBD2
CDR3nt: TGCAGTGCTAGAGTCCCTAGCGGGAGCCTAGATGAGCAGTTCTTC
CDR3aa: CSARVPSGSLDEQFF

abundance: .
v_gene: TRBV28
j_gene: TRBJ1-3
d_gene: TRBD1
CDR3nt: TGTGCCAGCAGGACAGGGAACCCTGGAAACACCATATATTTT
CDR3aa: CASRTGNPGNTIYF

abundance: many
v_gene: TRBV10-3
j_gene: TRBJ1-4
d_gene: TRBD1
CDR3nt: TGTGCCATCAGCCCCAGGGGGGGCGACGGTGAAAAACTGTTTTTT
CDR3aa: CAISPRGGDGEKLFF

abundance: many
v_gene: TRBV27
j_gene: TRBJ2-4
d_gene: .
CDR3nt: TGTGCCAGCAGTTTATCCCACCCGGCGGCCAAAAACATTCAGTACTTC
CDR3aa: CASSLSHPAAKNIQYF

abundance: .
v_gene: TRBV12-3/TRBV12-4
j_gene: TRBJ2-7
d_gene: TRBD2
CDR3nt: TGTGCCAGCAGTGGACTAGCGGGAGTTCGTTACTTC
CDR3aa: CASSGLAGVRYF

abundance: many
v_gene: TRBV12-3/TRBV12-4
j_gene: TRBJ2-7
d_gene: .
CDR3nt: TGTGCCAGCAGTACGGGCTACGAGCAGTACTTC
CDR3aa: CASSTGYEQYF

abundance: many
v_gene: TRBV29-1
j_gene: TRBJ2-5
d_gene: TRBD1
CDR3nt: TGCAGCGTTCGGCCGGGACAGGGGACTGGGGAGACCCAGTACTTC
CDR3aa: CSVRPGQGTGETQYF

abundance: many
v_gene: TRBV6-5
j_gene: TRBJ2-7
d_gene: .
CDR3nt: TGTGCCAGCAGCACAACACTGAACTACGAGCAGTACTTC
CDR3aa: CASSTTLNYEQYF

abundance: many
v_gene: TRBV7-2
j_gene: TRBJ1-1
d_gene: .
CDR3nt: TGTGCCAGCAGCGCATTGACGCAAAGCAGGAACACTGAAGCTTTCTTT
CDR3aa: CASSALTQSRNTEAFF

abundance: many
v_gene: TRBV10-3
j_gene: TRBJ1-1
d_gene: .
CDR3nt: TGTGCCATCAGTGAGTCGACAATGGGCACTGAAGCTTTCTTT
CDR3aa: CAISESTMGTEAFF

abundance: many
v_gene: TRBV27
j_gene: TRBJ2-7
d_gene: .
CDR3nt: TGTGCCAGCAGTGCACTCAGGGAACACTCCTACGAGCAGTACTTC
CDR3aa: CASSALREHSYEQYF

abundance: few
v_gene: TRBV12-3/TRBV12-4
j_gene: TRBJ1-6
d_gene: .
CDR3nt: TGTGCCACCGGGCGCTCCTATAATTCACCCCTCCACTTT
CDR3aa: CATGRSYNSPLHF

abundance: many
v_gene: TRBV7-9
j_gene: TRBJ2-3
d_gene: TRBD1
CDR3nt: TGTGCCAGCAGCTTAGACCTCCGCCGAGGACAGGGGAATTTT
CDR3aa: CASSLDLRRGQGNF

abundance: many
v_gene: TRBV13
j_gene: TRBJ2-7
d_gene: .
CDR3nt: TGTGCCAGCAGCCCCCCGGGGGCCTACGAGCAGTACTTC
CDR3aa: CASSPPGAYEQYF

abundance: many
v_gene: TRBV12-3/TRBV12-4
j_gene: TRBJ1-1
d_gene: TRBD1
CDR3nt: TGTGCCAGCAGGAGGGGGCCGGCAATCTCCCACGTCAACACTGAAGCTTTCTTT
CDR3aa: CASRRGPAISHVNTEAFF

abundance: many
v_gene: TRBV20-1
j_gene: TRBJ2-7
d_gene: TRBD2
CDR3nt: TGCAGTGCTAGGCCTGGGGCAGCGGGAGTCGAGCAGTACTTC
CDR3aa: CSARPGAAGVEQYF

abundance: many
v_gene: TRBV5-1
j_gene: TRBJ2-5
d_gene: TRBD2
CDR3nt: TGCGCCAGCAGCTCGCGGGGGGATGGACAAGAGACCCAGTACTTC
CDR3aa: CASSSRGDGQETQYF

abundance: many
v_gene: TRBV4-2
j_gene: TRBJ2-7
d_gene: TRBD2
CDR3nt: TGTGCCAGCAGCCAACAAAGCGGGAGACACGACGAGCAGTACTTC
CDR3aa: CASSQQSGRHDEQYF

abundance: many
v_gene: TRBV20-1
j_gene: TRBJ2-7
d_gene: TRBD2
CDR3nt: TGCAGTGCTCGAGGACTAGCGGATACCTACGAGCAGTACTTC
CDR3aa: CSARGLADTYEQYF

abundance: .
v_gene: TRBV2
j_gene: TRBJ2-1
d_gene: .
CDR3nt: TGTGCCAGCAGTGGAGAACTAGAATACAATGAGCAGTTCTTC
CDR3aa: CASSGELEYNEQFF

abundance: many
v_gene: TRBV11-3
j_gene: TRBJ2-1
d_gene: .
CDR3nt: TGTGCCAGCAGCTCCAGGGGGTCTGATCGACTAGCTCGATACAATGAGCAGTTCTTC
CDR3aa: CASSSRGSDRLARYNEQFF

abundance: .
v_gene: TRBV11-2
j_gene: TRBJ2-1
d_gene: TRBD2
CDR3nt: TGTGCCAGCAGCTTAGAACTAGCGGTCAATGAGCAGTTCTTC
CDR3aa: CASSLELAVNEQFF

abundance: .
v_gene: TRBV11-3
j_gene: TRBJ1-1
d_gene: .
CDR3nt: TGTGCCAGCAGCTCACAGAACACTGAAGCTTTCTTT
CDR3aa: CASSSQNTEAFF

abundance: .
v_gene: TRBV7-8
j_gene: TRBJ2-4
d_gene: TRBD2
CDR3nt: TGTGCCAGCAGCTTAGGGCCGGGACTAGCGGGGGGACCCAAAAACAGTCAGTACTTC
CDR3aa: CASSLGPGLAGGPKNSQYF

abundance: many
v_gene: TRBV6-1
j_gene: TRBJ1-3
d_gene: TRBD1
CDR3nt: TGTGCCAGCACCGGGACAGGGTTCATGTCTGGAAACACCATATATTTT
CDR3aa: CASTGTGFMSGNTIYF

abundance: many
v_gene: TRBV2
j_gene: TRBJ2-7
d_gene: .
CDR3nt: TGTGCCAGCAGTGAACGGGTGAGCTCCTACGAGCAGTACTTC
CDR3aa: CASSERVSSYEQYF

abundance: many
v_gene: TRBV5-5
j_gene: TRBJ2-1
d_gene: .
CDR3nt: TGTGCCAGCAGCTCGGGGGATACAGGGCGCCGTAGCTATGAGCAGTTCTTC
CDR3aa: CASSSGDTGRRSYEQFF

abundance: many
v_gene: TRBV7-8
j_gene: TRBJ2-1
d_gene: .
CDR3nt: TGTGCCAGCAGCTTAGCACAAGCGGAGAGCTCCTACAATGAGCAGTTCTTC
CDR3aa: CASSLAQAESSYNEQFF

abundance: few
v_gene: TRBV13
j_gene: TRBJ2-3
d_gene: .
CDR3nt: TGTGCCAGCAGGATCAGGGTTAGCACAGATACGCAGTATTTT
CDR3aa: CASRIRVSTDTQYF

abundance: many
v_gene: TRBV10-3
j_gene: TRBJ2-1
d_gene: .
CDR3nt: TGTGCCATCAGTGAAAGGGAGGGCAGAAGGGGGTACAATGAGCAGTTCTTC
CDR3aa: CAISEREGRRGYNEQFF

abundance: many
v_gene: TRBV28
j_gene: TRBJ2-1
d_gene: .
CDR3nt: TGTGCCAGCAGTTCCGAGTCGACTAGGGGCAATGAGCAGTTCTTC
CDR3aa: CASSSESTRGNEQFF

abundance: few
v_gene: TRBV19
j_gene: TRBJ2-1
d_gene: .
CDR3nt: TGTGCCAGTAGGTCCGAATACAATGAGCAGTTCTTC
CDR3aa: CASRSEYNEQFF

abundance: many
v_gene: TRBV29-1
j_gene: TRBJ2-3
d_gene: .
CDR3nt: TGCAGCGTCGCCGCAGTTCAGGGAGATACGCAGTATTTT
CDR3aa: CSVAAVQGDTQYF

abundance: many
v_gene: TRBV5-1
j_gene: TRBJ1-1
d_gene: TRBD1
CDR3nt: TGCGCCAGCAGCTCGGGACAGGGGGCTGAAGCTTTCTTT
CDR3aa: CASSSGQGAEAFF

abundance: many
v_gene: TRBV4-2
j_gene: TRBJ2-1
d_gene: .
CDR3nt: TGTGCCAGCAGCCAAGTTTTTACTCGTAACAATGAGCAGTTCTTC
CDR3aa: CASSQVFTRNNEQFF

abundance: many
v_gene: TRBV7-2
j_gene: TRBJ2-1
d_gene: .
CDR3nt: TGTGCCAGCAGCTTAGACTCGTTGATCTCGACCGGTGAGCAGTTCTTC
CDR3aa: CASSLDSLISTGEQFF

abundance: many
v_gene: TRBV5-5
j_gene: TRBJ2-1
d_gene: TRBD2
CDR3nt: TGTGCCAGCAGCACGACTAGCGGGGGGGAGTTCTTC
CDR3aa: CASSTTSGGEFF

abundance: many
v_gene: TRBV11-1
j_gene: TRBJ1-1
d_gene: .
CDR3nt: TGTGCCAGCAGGGATCACAGGACGTGGGCTGAAGCTTTCTTT
CDR3aa: CASRDHRTWAEAFF

abundance: many
v_gene: TRBV6-2/TRBV6-3
j_gene: TRBJ2-5
d_gene: .
CDR3nt: TGTGCCAGCAGTTCGCGTTGGACAGAAGAGACCCAGTACTTC
CDR3aa: CASSSRWTEETQYF

abundance: .
v_gene: TRBV5-1
j_gene: TRBJ2-1
d_gene: .
CDR3nt: TGCGCCAGCAGCAAGACCGTCGACAATGAGCAGTTCTTC
CDR3aa: CASSKTVDNEQFF

abundance: many
v_gene: TRBV20-1
j_gene: TRBJ1-5
d_gene: .
CDR3nt: TGCAGTGCTAGAGAGGGGAGCAATCAGCCCCAGCATTTT
CDR3aa: CSAREGSNQPQHF

abundance: many
v_gene: TRBV5-6
j_gene: TRBJ2-7
d_gene: .
CDR3nt: TGTGCCAGCAGCTTGAGGGCGGCGCCCTGGAGCGACGAGCAGTACTTC
CDR3aa: CASSLRAAPWSDEQYF

abundance: many
v_gene: TRBV29-1
j_gene: TRBJ1-2
d_gene: .
CDR3nt: TGCAGCGTTGTTCAACAGTCCTATGGCTACACCTTC
CDR3aa: CSVVQQSYGYTF

abundance: many
v_gene: TRBV18
j_gene: TRBJ2-1
d_gene: TRBD2
CDR3nt: TGTGCCAGCTCACCTAGACTAGCGGGAGGGCCTGTCAATGAGCAGTTCTTC
CDR3aa: CASSPRLAGGPVNEQFF